The 27 T cell receptor beta chains below all came from one sample that was sequenced in a study of cytomegalovirus exposure and HLA in healthy donors (dated by TCRdb to 2016 to 2017). The method was the immunoSEQ multiplex PCR assay. For the multiplex PCR, a mixture combining 60 forward primers for TCR Vbeta segments and 13 reverse primers for TCR Jbeta segments was used. Not all clones reach the TCRdb copy of this immuneACCESS table, which keeps in-frame sequences only. Checked studies attribute under half of the gap to unresolved V genes and leave the rest unexplained. For this sample the table gives approximately 100,000 clones, of which approximately 71% were detected only once. The ten largest clones take up approximately 8.4% of the sample. What was sequenced was PBMCs. The receptors derive from a man between 40 and 49 years old in good health and CMV-seronegative.

Concerning this clone itself: Other DNA sequences in the sample encode the same CDR3. This rearrangement joins TRBV5-1 to TRBJ2-7, with a possible D match to TRBD1 (6 bases). V lost 2 bases and J lost 1, with 7 bases in between. The germline gives CDR1 SGHRS, CDR2 YFSETQ. The CDR3 has 13 amino acids. DNA of the CDR3: TGCGCCAGCAGCTTAAGGGGGTCCTACGAGCAGTACTTC. Residues: CASSLRGSYEQYF.

J is TRBJ1-4 and V is TRBV19, with TRBD1 as a possible D gene (6 bases). The CDR3 is 17 residues long. V was clipped by 6 bases and J by 0 bases, with 17 bases between them. Per the germline V gene, CDR1 is LNHDA and CDR2 is SQIVND (reference sequence). CDR3 protein: CASRPPGGLSTNEKLFF. CDR3 bases: TGTGCCAGTAGACCTCCGGGGGGCCTCTCAACTAATGAAAAACTGTTTTTT.

The chain has TRBV11-2 and TRBJ2-4, with TRBD1 matching 7 bases. V dropped 5 bases and J dropped 1; count of bases not matched to a gene: 2. CDR1 SGHAT and CDR2 FQNNGV come from the germline V gene. The CDR3 contains 14 residues. The CDR3 region is CASSQQGAKNIQYF. Written as DNA, the CDR3 is TGTGCCAGCAGCCAACAGGGGGCCAAAAACATTCAGTACTTC.

This clone turned up a few times. The chain uses TRBV2 and TRBJ2-7, with D tentatively TRBD2 (5 bases). Germline CDR1 reads SNHLY; CDR2 reads FYNNEI. Trimming pared 2 bases from V and 6 bases from J, leaving 11 bases between. The CDR3 totals 13 residues. CDR3 amino acids: CASSEISAGEQYF. For the CDR3, the DNA is TGTGCCAGCAGTGAAATTAGCGCCGGCGAGCAGTACTTC.

This clone has more than one count but fewer than ten. The V gene is TRBV27, the J gene TRBJ2-7; D call uncertain. Germline assignment: CDR1 MNHEY and CDR2 SMNVEV (reference sequence). This CDR3 comprises 12 residues. The V gene lost 8 bases and the J gene lost 6 bases, with 14 bases spanning the gap. The CDR3 loop reads CASGPLSSEQYF. The CDR3 DNA is TGTGCCAGCGGGCCCCTAAGTAGCGAGCAGTACTTC.

This clone was observed many times. The CDR3 spells CASSQETGLGEKLFF. The CDR3 DNA reads as TGTGCCAGCAGCCAAGAGACAGGGCTGGGAGAAAAACTGTTTTTT. The chain has TRBV4-2 and TRBJ1-4, with TRBD1 matching 7 bases. V was clipped by 0 bases and J by 8 bases; unmatched bases: 6. Per the germline V gene, CDR1 is LGHNA and CDR2 is YNFKEQ. CDR3 length equals 15 residues.

This chain joins TRBV15 and TRBJ1-1; 7 bases line up with TRBD1. Trimming removed 1 base from V and 7 bases from J; junction bases left unmatched: 9. CDR1 and CDR2 (germline): LNHNV, YYDKDF (reference sequence). CDR3 length: 15 amino acids. CDR3 in amino acids: CATSRGGRQGNEAFF. The CDR3, as DNA: TGTGCCACCAGCAGAGGGGGGAGACAGGGAAATGAAGCTTTCTTT.

The rearrangement uses TRBV9 and TRBJ2-1; maybe TRBD1 (6 bases). V lost 0 bases to trimming and J lost 9 bases, with 16 bases between them. The CDR3 extends over 15 amino acids. Germline lookup yields CDR1 SGDLS and CDR2 YYNGEE. The CDR3 nucleotides are TGTGCCAGCAGCGTAGTACAGGGCGAGAGGATTGAGCAGTTCTTC. It translates to CASSVVQGERIEQFF.

This clone was found a few times. The chain combines TRBV7-2 with TRBJ2-7; tentative D call: TRBD1 (5 bases). Between the trimmed V and J ends, which lost 1 base and 5 bases, there was a span of 12 bases. CDR1 is SGHTA, CDR2 FQGNSA, per germline. This CDR3 has 14 residues. The CDR3 is CASSLDSGFDEQYF. The CDR3 DNA is TGTGCCAGCAGCTTAGATTCAGGGTTTGACGAGCAGTACTTC.

The J gene is TRBJ1-6, the V gene TRBV27; 7 bases line up with TRBD1. V lost 6 bases and J lost 9; bases outside the gene matches: 8. The CDR3 has 14 amino acids. Germline V CDR1 and CDR2: MNHEY, SMNVEV (reference sequence). Here the CDR3 reads CASRGQILSSPLHF. The CDR3 nucleotides read TGTGCCAGCAGGGGACAGATTTTGAGTTCACCCCTCCACTTT.

This clone has more than one count but fewer than ten. The chain has TRBV7-2 and TRBJ1-2; no definite D call. CDR1 and CDR2 from the germline V gene are SGHTA and FQGNSA. This CDR3 contains 13 residues. The V and J ends lost 5 bases and 6 bases respectively, with 13 bases between them. In nucleotides, the CDR3 is TGTGCCAGCAGCGTTCGCGGAGGGAATGGCTACACCTTC. Translated: CASSVRGGNGYTF.

This CDR3 is CASSLPTGYTDTQYF. CDR3 nucleotides: TGCGCCAGCAGCTTACCGACAGGGTACACAGATACGCAGTATTTT. The gene calls are TRBV5-1 and TRBJ2-3; 7 nucleotides align to TRBD1. The CDR3 consists of 15 residues. CDR1 is SGHRS, CDR2 YFSETQ, per germline. Trimming took 2 bases from V and 2 from J; bases not matched to a gene: 5.

The chain uses TRBV11-2 and TRBJ2-3; maybe TRBD1 (6 bases). V gave up 1 base and J gave up 6 bases, with 11 bases separating them. CDR1 is SGHAT, CDR2 FQNNGV, per germline. The CDR3 runs to 14 residues. CDR3: CASSLGVRGDTQYF. CDR3 coding DNA: TGTGCCAGCAGCTTAGGCGTCAGGGGCGATACGCAGTATTTT.

The genes are TRBV4-2 and TRBJ1-2, with TRBD1 identical over 8 bases. Trimming removed 0 bases from V and 5 bases from J; junction bases left unmatched: 8. This CDR3 is built from 16 residues. Per germline, CDR1 LGHNA and CDR2 YNFKEQ. CDR3 nucleotide sequence: TGTGCCAGCAGCCAAGATAGTAACAGGGGGGTATATGGCTACACCTTC. Amino acids: CASSQDSNRGVYGYTF.

Comment on this clone: Its ends do not fully match the called genes, so a read error is possible. The chain is built from TRBV9 and TRBJ1-1; 7 positions match TRBD1. The CDR3 loop spans 15 amino acids. CDR1 is SGDLS, CDR2 YYNGEE, per germline. The CDR3 coding sequence is TGTCCCAGCAGCGTTGGGGGACAGCACTTCACTGAAGCTTTCTTT. Residues: CPSSVGGQHFTEAFF.

The table lists this clone with a few counts. The genes are TRBV27 and TRBJ2-7; 13 nucleotides agree with TRBD2. This CDR3 has 18 residues. Trimming at V came to 0 bases and at J to 7 bases, leaving 12 bases not matched to a gene. Looked up from germline, CDR1 is MNHEY and CDR2 is SMNVEV (reference sequence). The CDR3: CASSLSDHLLAGGREQYF. DNA of the CDR3: TGTGCCAGCAGTTTATCCGACCACCTACTAGCGGGGGGGCGAGAGCAGTACTTC.

This chain uses TRBV6-1 with TRBJ2-7; no firm D call. This CDR3 comprises 11 residues. Germline V gene lookup returns CDR1 MNHNS and CDR2 SASEGT. Trimming removed 3 bases from V and 3 bases from J, with 3 bases in between. This CDR3 is CASSDIYEQYF. CDR3 nucleotide sequence: TGTGCCAGCAGTGATATCTACGAGCAGTACTTC.

The chain carries TRBV7-2 and TRBJ1-4; the D gene is possibly TRBD1 (5 bases). Germline loops: CDR1 SGHTA, CDR2 FQGNSA. The CDR3 length is 15 residues. V was pared by 5 bases and J by 4 bases, with 14 bases between. The DNA of the CDR3 is TGTGCCAGCAGCCCCTGGGGCGCTAGTAATGAAAAACTGTTTTTT. Its translation is CASSPWGASNEKLFF.

The chain links TRBV13 to TRBJ1-6, with D tentatively TRBD1 (6 bases). Germline assignment: CDR1 PRHDT and CDR2 FYEKMQ (reference sequence). The ends were cut back, 3 bases at V and 6 bases at J, with 18 bases in the middle. The CDR3 loop spans 17 amino acids. This CDR3 reads CASSLGLPPDSNSPLHF. The CDR3, as DNA: TGTGCCAGCAGCTTGGGACTACCCCCGGACAGTAATTCACCCCTCCACTTT.

Only a few counts were recorded for this clone. The rearrangement links TRBV4-2 to TRBJ1-5; TRBD1 agrees at 10 bases. Unmatched junction bases numbered 4, after V lost 3 bases and J lost 5 bases. This CDR3 is 15 amino acids long. CDR1 and CDR2 (germline): LGHNA, YNFKEQ. In DNA, the CDR3 is TGTGCCAGCAGCCACTCCGGGACAGGGGATCAGCCCCAGCATTTT. Its translation is CASSHSGTGDQPQHF.

The chain links TRBV7-2 to TRBJ1-1; maybe TRBD1 (6 bases). CDR1 and CDR2 (germline): SGHTA, FQGNSA. V shed 5 bases and J shed 6 bases, with 19 bases lying between them. The CDR3 contains 15 residues. The CDR3 sequence is CASSPYSGVWAEAFF. The CDR3 DNA reads TGTGCCAGCAGCCCGTACTCAGGGGTCTGGGCTGAAGCTTTCTTT.

The gene calls are TRBV11-2 and TRBJ2-3; TRBD2 matches at 10 bases. The CDR3 is 18 amino acids. The germline V gene has CDR1 SGHAT and CDR2 FQNNGV. Germline trimming cut 1 base from V and 0 bases from J; bases unmatched to any gene: 7. The CDR3, as DNA: TGTGCCAGCAGCTTAGCTCTAGCGGGGGTTACTAGCACAGATACGCAGTATTTT. It codes for CASSLALAGVTSTDTQYF. Full variable domain (missing parts from reference TRBV11-2 and TRBJ2-3): EAGVAQSPRYKIIEKRQSVAFWCNPISGHATLYWYQQILGQGPKLLIQFQNNGVVDDSQLPKDRFSAERLKGVDSTLKIQPAKLEDSAVYLCASSLALAGVTSTDTQYFGPGTRLTVL.

This clone has a handful of counts. The V call is TRBV30, the J call TRBJ1-2; TRBD1 aligns across 7 bases. The CDR3 consists of 16 residues. The germline CDR1 and CDR2 sequences are GTSNPN and SVGIG (reference sequence). Germline trimming cut 4 bases from V and 4 bases from J; bases unmatched to any gene: 15. The CDR3 loop is CAWTGQDGLLPYGYTF. CDR3 nucleotides: TGTGCCTGGACCGGACAGGACGGTTTGCTACCCTATGGCTACACCTTC.

The chain is built from TRBV6-6 and TRBJ1-5; possibly TRBD1 for D (6 bases). Germline V gives CDR1 MNHNY, CDR2 SVGAGI (reference sequence). Trimming pared 5 bases from V and 2 bases from J, leaving 13 bases between. CDR3 size: 15 residues. CDR3 sequence: CASSLYREGNQPQHF. The CDR3 nucleotides read TGTGCCAGCAGTCTTTACAGGGAAGGCAATCAGCCCCAGCATTTT.

The chain links TRBV4-3 to TRBJ2-1, with TRBD2 identical over 12 bases. Germline values: CDR1 LGHNA, CDR2 YSLEER. CDR3 length: 16 amino acids. Losses at the gene ends were 3 bases for V and 4 bases for J; bases not matched to a gene: 4. This CDR3 is CASSHLLAGGYNEQFF. The DNA of the CDR3 is TGCGCCAGCAGCCACCTGCTAGCGGGGGGGTACAATGAGCAGTTCTTC.

The chain links TRBV11-2 to TRBJ2-3, with unresolved D. This CDR3 contains 13 residues. Trimming took 5 bases from V and 2 from J, leaving 8 bases between them. Germline loops: CDR1 SGHAT, CDR2 FQNNGV. CDR3 amino acids: CASSPILTDTQYF. The CDR3 DNA follows: TGTGCCAGCAGCCCTATTCTCACAGATACGCAGTATTTT.

The genes are TRBV4-1 and TRBJ2-1, with TRBD2 identical over 9 bases. J gave up 9 bases and V 0 bases, and 0 bases lay outside the gene matches. The CDR3 contains 13 residues. The germline CDR1 and CDR2 sequences are MGHRA and YSYEKL. The CDR3: CASSQELAGEQFF. The CDR3 region has the DNA TGCGCCAGCAGCCAAGAACTAGCGGGTGAGCAGTTCTTC.